These 27 T cell receptor beta chains were all obtained from the same sample, sequenced in a study of T cell responses to AZD1222 COVID-19 vaccine. Profiled with immunoSEQ multiplex PCR; TCRdb holds only in-frame clones, not every one. The repertoire holds 90,000 to 95,000 clones, with roughly nine tenths as singletons. The sequencing used peripheral blood, collected on day 0 of AZD1222 vaccination. Every receptor here comes from an adult in good health.

V and J are TRBV30 and TRBJ2-7; D is unclear. From germline, CDR1 is GTSNPN and CDR2 SVGIG (reference sequence). The V and J ends lost 3 bases and 0 bases respectively, with 9 bases between them. The CDR3 has 13 amino acids. The CDR3 region is CAWRPASSYEQYF. DNA of the CDR3: TGTGCCTGGAGGCCGGCGAGCTCCTACGAGCAGTACTTC.

A note on this clone: The junction departs from germline at one end; a sequencing error may be responsible. The CDR3 DNA follows: TGTGCCAGCAACCAATTGGGACAGGGCCGTGAAAAACTGTTTTTT. Translation: CASNQLGQGREKLFF. The rearrangement uses TRBV3-1 (or the pseudogene TRBV3-2) and TRBJ1-4; the match to TRBD1 covers 9 bases. The CDR3 runs to 15 residues. Germline lookup yields CDR1 LGHDT and CDR2 YNNKEL (reference sequence).

The chain employs TRBV5-1 and TRBJ1-1; tentative D call: TRBD1 (5 bases). With 7 bases removed from V and 8 bases from J, the gap between germline ends came to 18 bases. The CDR3 has 13 amino acids. Per the germline V gene, CDR1 is SGHRS and CDR2 is YFSETQ. The CDR3 loop reads CASGREAGPEAFF. The CDR3, as DNA: TGCGCCAGCGGACGTGAGGCAGGGCCGGAAGCTTTCTTT.

This clone was recorded only once. V gene TRBV12-5 combines with J gene TRBJ2-2; D not certain. The ends were cut back, 1 base at V and 7 bases at J, with 16 bases in the middle. Germline CDR1 reads LGHNT; CDR2 reads FRNRAP. The CDR3 extends over 16 amino acids. The CDR3, as DNA: TGTGCTAGTGGTTTGGGTCTAACGGGCGGCCGCGGGGAGCTGTTTTTT. Protein: CASGLGLTGGRGELFF.

This clone is a singleton in its sample. The gene calls are TRBV18 and TRBJ1-1, with D uncertain. Germline CDR1 and CDR2: KGHSH and LQKENI. The CDR3 runs 12 residues. V was clipped by 4 bases and J by 7 bases, with 10 bases between them. The CDR3 spells CASSQLGGEAFF. In DNA, the CDR3 is TGTGCCAGCTCACAGCTTGGCGGTGAAGCTTTCTTT.

DNA of the CDR3: TGTGCCAGCAGCCCTCAGGGAGGGAATCAGCCCCAGCATTTT. Protein product: CASSPQGGNQPQHF. V is TRBV7-2 and J is TRBJ1-5; a weak D match, TRBD1 (5 bases). The germline V gene encodes CDR1 SGHTA and CDR2 FQGNSA. CDR3 size: 14 residues. Trimming took 5 bases from V and 4 from J, leaving 12 bases between them.

This sequence joins TRBV2 and TRBJ1-5; D remains ambiguous. V was clipped by 7 bases and J by 6 bases, with 16 bases between them. The CDR3 is made up of 14 amino acids. The germline gives CDR1 SNHLY, CDR2 FYNNEI. CDR3 loop: CASTTGRVTQPQHF. The CDR3 nucleotides are TGTGCCAGCACCACTGGGCGGGTGACTCAGCCCCAGCATTTT.

CDR3 sequence (DNA): TGTGCCAGCAGCTTCAAAGGTCTAGGGAGGGACAATGAGCAGTTCTTC. Protein sequence: CASSFKGLGRDNEQFF. The J gene is TRBJ2-1, the V gene TRBV11-2; TRBD2 agrees at 7 bases. Germline V gives CDR1 SGHAT, CDR2 FQNNGV. V was clipped by 3 bases and J by 5 bases; unmatched bases: 10. The CDR3 loop spans 16 amino acids.

The chain links TRBV9 to TRBJ1-2; tentatively, D is TRBD1 (6 bases). Germline V gene sequence: CDR1 SGDLS, CDR2 YYNGEE. V shed 0 bases and J shed 10 bases, with 13 bases lying between them. There are 13 residues in the CDR3. The CDR3, as DNA: TGTGCCAGCAGCGTAGTGGCAGGGGCGGACTACACCTTC. Protein sequence: CASSVVAGADYTF.

This chain uses TRBV30 with TRBJ1-1; possibly TRBD1 for D (6 bases). Deletions cut 8 bases from V and 1 base from J, with 20 bases between. The germline CDR1 and CDR2 sequences are GTSNPN and SVGIG (reference sequence). The CDR3 is made up of 15 amino acids. The CDR3 sequence is CAQTPLGTTNTEAFF. The CDR3 DNA reads as TGTGCCCAGACCCCTCTCGGGACAACGAACACTGAAGCTTTCTTT.

In nucleotides, the CDR3 is TGTGCCAGCAGGGGGGACAGGAGTACGCAGTATTTT. Translated: CASRGDRSTQYF. The chain joins TRBV2 to TRBJ2-3; 8 bases match TRBD1. The CDR3 sequence is 12 residues long. V lost 6 bases to trimming and J lost 8 bases; unmatched junction nucleotides: 4. Germline V CDR1 and CDR2: SNHLY, FYNNEI.

V gene TRBV5-4 combines with J gene TRBJ1-2; D not certain. Germline V gene lookup returns CDR1 SGHNT and CDR2 YYREEE (reference sequence). V lost 6 bases and J 7 bases, leaving 16 bases between the germline ends. The CDR3 sequence is 13 residues long. Here the CDR3 reads CASTSPGELGYTF. DNA of the CDR3: TGTGCCAGCACCTCGCCCGGGGAACTTGGCTACACCTTC.

The genes are TRBV25-1 and TRBJ1-3; D is perhaps TRBD1 (5 bases). The V gene's germline CDR1 is MGHDK and CDR2 SYGVNS. V lost 3 bases, J lost 2 bases, and 8 bases lay in between. The CDR3 is made up of 14 amino acids. CDR3 DNA: TGTGCCAGCAGTGATCAGGGTACTGGAAACACCATATATTTT. This translates into CASSDQGTGNTIYF.

The rearrangement uses TRBV7-8 and TRBJ2-7, with 10 bases fitting TRBD2. CDR3 length: 17 amino acids. Germline V gives CDR1 SGHVS, CDR2 FQNEAQ. Germline trimming cut 4 bases from V and 2 bases from J; bases unmatched to any gene: 11. CDR3 region: CASSSARWTSGAYEQYF. In DNA, the CDR3 is TGTGCCAGCAGCTCAGCCCGATGGACTAGCGGTGCCTACGAGCAGTACTTC.

This rearrangement joins TRBV29-1 to TRBJ1-2; D is perhaps TRBD1 (5 bases). In germline, CDR1 is SQVTM, CDR2 ANQGSEA. Between the trimmed V and J ends, which lost 4 bases and 4 bases, there was a span of 13 bases. The CDR3 has 13 residues. The CDR3 DNA reads as TGCAGCGTTGTAGGGGTGACCCGCTATGGCTACACCTTC. Its translation is CSVVGVTRYGYTF.

This clone was seen a single time. The rearrangement uses TRBV6-5 and TRBJ1-3; D unclear. V lost 2 bases, J lost 0 bases, and 8 bases lay in between. CDR1 and CDR2 (germline): MNHEY, SVGAGI. The CDR3 has 15 residues. CDR3 bases: TGTGCCAGCAGTTACGTGGGAAACTCTGGAAACACCATATATTTT. Encoded protein: CASSYVGNSGNTIYF.

The V gene is TRBV7-2, the J gene TRBJ2-7, with D perhaps TRBD1 (6 bases). V lost 5 bases, J lost 3 bases, and 26 bases lay in between. Germline CDR1 reads SGHTA; CDR2 reads FQGNSA. This CDR3 comprises 18 residues. For the CDR3, the DNA is TGTGCCAGCAGCCCCGCCCTCTCGGGGTACAGGGCCCACTACGAGCAGTACTTC. It codes for CASSPALSGYRAHYEQYF.

The chain employs TRBV29-1 and TRBJ2-1; 9 bases map to TRBD1. V shed 7 bases and J 2 bases; nucleotides not matched to a gene: 18. The length of the CDR3 is 18 residues. The germline CDR1 and CDR2 sequences are SQVTM and ANQGSEA. The CDR3 DNA reads as TGCAGCGCACAGGGGGCTGAATTCACCCACCAAACCTACAATGAGCAGTTCTTC. Protein product: CSAQGAEFTHQTYNEQFF.

The sample holds a few counts of this clone. This sample also contains other DNA sequences that code for the same CDR3. V gene TRBV5-1 combines with J gene TRBJ2-2, with TRBD1 matching 7 bases. Germline V lookup: CDR1 SGHRS, CDR2 YFSETQ. CDR3 length equals 15 residues. V shed 2 bases, J shed 3 bases, and the junction held 4 bases outside the gene matches. The CDR3 loop reads CASSFFDRDTGELFF. The CDR3 nucleotides read TGCGCCAGCAGCTTTTTCGACAGGGACACCGGGGAGCTGTTTTTT.

The chain recombines TRBV12-3 or TRBV12-4 with TRBJ1-1, with no clear D. With 3 bases removed from V and 5 bases from J, the gap between germline ends came to 10 bases. The CDR3 is 13 residues long. The CDR3 bases are TGTGCCAGCAGTTTTGTTGGGAGGACTGAAGCTTTCTTT. Translated: CASSFVGRTEAFF.

The V call is TRBV9, the J call TRBJ2-1, with TRBD2 matching over 7 bases. With 3 bases clipped from V and 1 base from J, the junction kept 10 bases outside the gene matches. The CDR3 has 17 residues. Germline V gene data show CDR1 as SGDLS and CDR2 as YYNGEE. CDR3 region: CASSAPGRASSYNEQFF. The DNA for the CDR3 is TGTGCCAGCAGCGCCCCTGGGAGGGCCAGTTCCTACAATGAGCAGTTCTTC.

The chain joins TRBV27 to TRBJ1-2, with D possibly matching TRBD1 (6 bases). Between the trimmed V and J ends, which lost 0 bases and 4 bases, there was a span of 12 bases. CDR1 MNHEY and CDR2 SMNVEV come from the germline V gene (reference sequence). The CDR3 contains 15 residues. In nucleotides, the CDR3 is TGTGCCAGCAGTTTATCGGGGCAGGGGTTCTATGGCTACACCTTC. It translates to CASSLSGQGFYGYTF.

The chain carries TRBV9 and TRBJ1-2; D may be TRBD1 (6 bases). Germline V gene data show CDR1 as SGDLS and CDR2 as YYNGEE. This CDR3 has 16 residues. Trimming took off 3 bases at V and 3 bases at J, with 18 bases between the two ends. Here the CDR3 DNA reads TGTGCCAGCAGCGCCCTAGGGGTTGCAGGGGACTATGGCTACACCTTC. Its translation: CASSALGVAGDYGYTF.

The J gene is TRBJ1-2, the V gene TRBV12-3 or TRBV12-4; D is unclear. CDR3 length equals 12 residues. Deletions cut 7 bases from V and 7 bases from J, with 13 bases between. Written as DNA, the CDR3 is TGTGCCAGCACCCTACCCCCAGGTGGCTACACCTTC. Translation gives CASTLPPGGYTF.

The V gene is TRBV9, the J gene TRBJ1-3, with TRBD1 as a possible D gene (6 bases). The CDR3 runs to 13 residues. Germline V CDR1 and CDR2: SGDLS, YYNGEE. The CDR3, as DNA: TGTGCAAGCGGACAGTACTCTGGAAACACCATATATTTT. Translated: CASGQYSGNTIYF.

The chain links TRBV7-2 to TRBJ2-5; no clear D gene. Trimming cost V 5 bases and J 7 bases, with 11 bases left between them. This CDR3 contains 12 residues. Per germline, CDR1 SGHTA and CDR2 FQGNSA. CDR3 residues: CASSPTWGTQYF. The CDR3 DNA is TGTGCCAGCAGCCCGACTTGGGGGACCCAGTACTTC.

The chain joins TRBV5-1 to TRBJ2-2; TRBD1 agrees at 8 bases. V was pared by 0 bases and J by 7 bases, with 11 bases of the junction left unmatched. The CDR3 runs 17 residues. Germline V CDR1 and CDR2: SGHRS, YFSETQ. For the CDR3, the DNA is TGCGCCAGCAGCTTGGTCCCAAGGACAGGGCCGGGCGGGGAGCTGTTTTTT. It translates to CASSLVPRTGPGGELFF.